This T cell receptor (beta chain) was obtained from a study of T cells after yellow fever vaccination (dated by TCRdb to the late 2010s). With respect to the entire study: The SMART-Seq v4 Ultra Low Input RNA kit was used to prepare libraries from fractions with low cell numbers. Two healthy male donors, one aged 18 to 30 and one aged 30 to 40 years, made up the cohort. Blood samples were taken at several timepoints before and after primary and secondary immunization, and bulk PBMC replicates and cell subsets were isolated. To track T-cell clones before and after primary and booster YFV17D yellow fever vaccination, bulk TCR alpha and beta repertoires were sequenced longitudinally. Overall study results and their limits: A small share of clonotypes occurred in both CD4 and CD8 compartments, likely arising from convergent recombination. The secondary T-cell response was weaker than the primary response but faster, peaking on day 5 instead of day 15. The study included only two donors, which limits how far the findings can be generalized. FACS-sorted repertoires could contain abundant contaminating clonotypes from the bulk population, so computational filtering was required. Most clones expanded after primary vaccination (96% of CD4 and around 89% of CD8) were re-detected after the booster, suggesting that broad memory maintenance occurred.

Spanning cysteine to phenylalanine, the CDR3 consists of 14 amino acids. Of the read, only the CDR3 DNA is kept; its 42 bases are in frame from base 1. For CDR1 and CDR2, the germline V gene lists KGHSH and LQKENI. Compared with germline, V lacks 0 bases and J lacks 6 bases; bases without a gene match: 4. This clonotype turned up a few times. Its antigen is currently not known. No much larger clone is present one base from it, and per-base qualities are unavailable. TCR cDNA was synthesized by 5'RACE template switching, through which a universal primer site and unique molecular identifiers were introduced. Priming of cDNA synthesis was performed from both the TCR alpha and TCR beta constant segments. Libraries were amplified in two PCR steps, with sample barcodes and sequencing adapters added in the second step. Sequencing of libraries was done on Illumina HiSeq 2500 (2x100 bp) or NovaSeq (2x150 bp). Regarding the original processing steps: MIGEC handled demultiplexing of reads and collapsing into UMI consensus sequences, while MiXCR performed V(D)J alignment. Clonotypes responding to the vaccine were identified with edgeR on replicate PBMC samples, with the criteria of FDR below 0.01 and a log2 fold change above 5 up to day 15. Each bulk clonotype received a CD4 or CD8 identity based on whether the sequenced CD4 or CD8 repertoire contained that clonotype at higher abundance. The raw public data were reprocessed by TCRdb itself: fastp quality trimming at Q25, MiXCR clonotype calling, in-frame beta chains only. Each entry merges the rows of one CDR3 protein and shows their most common DNA and genes. In this record, the V and J calls reflect TCRdb's handling and not the investigators' own analysis. The sample table contains roughly 500,000 distinct CDR3 sequences; only one count was recorded for 15% to 20% of them. The ten largest clones take up 13% to 15% of the sample.

Sample treatment or condition, as interpreted from the label and publication: live attenuated yellow fever vaccine strain. Two biological replicates of bulk PBMCs were collected at each blood-draw timepoint. A standard Ficoll-Paque protocol was used to isolate PBMCs from peripheral blood. RNA was extracted with TriZol from bulk PBMCs, CD4 and CD8 fractions, and dextramer-positive and dextramer-negative fractions. The chain is encoded by TRBV18 joined to TRBJ1-2; TRBD1 fits 7 bases in the junction. The receptor comes from a man aged 25-45 years who received the YFV17D yellow fever vaccine. The sample in question was PBMCs, obtained 15 days after the yellow fever booster vaccination. The CDR3 in this case is CASSPPAGGNGYTF. The nucleotide sequence reads TGTGCCAGCTCACCACCCGCAGGGGGTAATGGCTACACCTTC.